Below, 23 T cell receptor beta chains from the same sample are listed, as sequenced in a study of radiotherapy plus CTLA-4 blockade in lung cancer. Profiled with immunoSEQ multiplex PCR; TCRdb holds only in-frame clones, not every one. The data show 45,000 to 60,000 clones, about 77% seen once. The sample here was peripheral blood, taken from a patient treated with radiotherapy plus ipilimumab. These receptors originate from a human donor with non-small cell lung cancer whose response to radiotherapy plus ipilimumab could not be evaluated.

The rearrangement links TRBV4-2 to TRBJ2-3; the match to TRBD1 covers 11 bases. The CDR3 is 19 amino acids. Looked up from germline, CDR1 is LGHNA and CDR2 is YNFKEQ. Trimming removed 2 bases from V and 4 bases from J; junction bases left unmatched: 14. CDR3 in DNA: TGTGCCAGCAGCCAAAAGGACAGGGGGCGGCATGTGTTTGCAGATACGCAGTATTTT. Protein product: CASSQKDRGRHVFADTQYF.

CDR3 nucleotide sequence: TGTGCCAGCGGTCAGTACTCTGGGGCCAACGTCCTGACTTTC. This codes for CASGQYSGANVLTF. This chain connects TRBV5-8 to TRBJ2-6; D unclear. Deletions cut 7 bases from V and 0 bases from J, with 8 bases between. Germline CDR1 is SGHTS and CDR2 is YDEGEE. This CDR3 has 14 residues.

V is TRBV9 and J is TRBJ1-2, with 8 positions matching TRBD1. Germline CDR1 reads SGDLS; CDR2 reads YYNGEE. J was trimmed by 6 bases and V by 3 bases; bases with no gene match: 7. The CDR3 contains 14 residues. The CDR3 bases are TGTGCCAGCAGCGCGTCGGGGACAGGAAATGGCTACACCTTC. Residues: CASSASGTGNGYTF.

This rearrangement joins TRBV5-1 to TRBJ1-2, with 8 bases lining up with TRBD1. This CDR3 contains 14 residues. Unmatched junction bases numbered 4, after V lost 2 bases and J lost 4 bases. Germline lookup yields CDR1 SGHRS and CDR2 YFSETQ. The CDR3 loop reads CASSLGTGPYGYTF. DNA of the CDR3: TGCGCCAGCAGCTTAGGGACAGGACCCTATGGCTACACCTTC. Drawing the rest from reference TRBV5-1 and TRBJ1-2, the complete variable domain is KAGVTQTPRYLIKTRGQQVTLSCSPISGHRSVSWYQQTPGQGLQFLFEYFSETQRNKGNFPGRFSGRQFSNSRSEMNVSTLELGDSALYLCASSLGTGPYGYTFGSGTRLTVV.

The V call is TRBV4-1, the J call TRBJ2-7, with TRBD2 identical over 7 bases. After removal of 4 bases from V and 1 base from J, the junction contained 10 bases not matched to a gene. The CDR3 runs 16 residues. Germline-derived CDR1 and CDR2 are MGHRA and YSYEKL. This CDR3 is CASSLREELLSYEQYF. The DNA for the CDR3 is TGCGCCAGCAGCCTCCGGGAGGAACTCCTGTCCTACGAGCAGTACTTC.

This clone was observed a single time. This chain joins TRBV7-2 and TRBJ2-7, with D possibly matching TRBD2 (5 bases). The CDR3 is 14 residues long. V shed 3 bases and J shed 0 bases, with 9 bases lying between them. Germline loops: CDR1 SGHTA, CDR2 FQGNSA. The CDR3 protein is CASSFAGSSYEQYF. CDR3 DNA: TGTGCCAGCAGCTTCGCTGGGAGCTCCTACGAGCAGTACTTC.

This clone was seen a few times. The chain is built from TRBV30 and TRBJ1-6; maybe TRBD1 (6 bases). Trimming stripped 4 bases from V and 7 bases from J, with 17 bases between. The germline V gene has CDR1 GTSNPN and CDR2 SVGIG (reference sequence). The CDR3 runs 15 residues. The CDR3 nucleotides read TGTGCCTGGAAAACAGGGAGGGGACCGAATTCACCCCTCCACTTT. Residues: CAWKTGRGPNSPLHF.

V gene TRBV7-2 combines with J gene TRBJ2-2, with D possibly matching TRBD1 (5 bases). Germline loops: CDR1 SGHTA, CDR2 FQGNSA. V was shortened by 0 bases and J by 15 bases, with 8 bases between the two germline ends. This CDR3 is 11 amino acids long. CDR3 nucleotide sequence: TGTGCCAGCAGCTTAGCCAGGGCGGTGTTTTTT. It translates to CASSLARAVFF.

The V gene is TRBV30, the J gene TRBJ1-5, with D hard to call. Germline assignment: CDR1 GTSNPN and CDR2 SVGIG (reference sequence). The V end lost 2 bases, the J end lost 1 base, and 6 bases lay between the germline ends. The CDR3 has 13 amino acids. The CDR3 sequence: CAWSLASNQPQHF. The CDR3 coding sequence is TGTGCCTGGAGTTTGGCCAGCAATCAGCCCCAGCATTTT.

On this clone: This sample also contains other DNA sequences that code for the same CDR3. The J gene is TRBJ1-2, the V gene TRBV10-1; 7 nucleotides align to TRBD1. Germline lookup yields CDR1 WNHNN and CDR2 SYGVQD (reference sequence). The CDR3 is made up of 14 amino acids. CDR3 region: CATLPGQSNYGYTF. As DNA, the CDR3 is TGCGCTACCCTACCGGGACAGTCTAACTATGGCTACACCTTC.

J is TRBJ2-2 and V is TRBV7-9, with 8 positions matching TRBD1. CDR3 size: 15 residues. V shed 5 bases and J 6 bases; nucleotides not matched to a gene: 8. Germline V gene data show CDR1 as SEHNR and CDR2 as FQNEAQ (reference sequence). CDR3 sequence reads: CASSIGQGNAGELFF. The DNA of the CDR3 is TGTGCCAGCAGCATCGGACAGGGAAACGCCGGGGAGCTGTTTTTT.

This clone was seen only once. V is TRBV20-1 and J is TRBJ2-2; D gene unclear. Germline V gives CDR1 DFQATT, CDR2 SNEGSKA (reference sequence). The ends were cut back, 6 bases at V and 2 bases at J, with 4 bases in the middle. This CDR3 comprises 11 residues. CDR3 loop: CSAINTGELFF. In DNA, the CDR3 is TGCAGTGCCATCAACACCGGGGAGCTGTTTTTT.

The V gene is TRBV5-1, the J gene TRBJ1-2, with 7 positions matching TRBD1. The germline gives CDR1 SGHRS, CDR2 YFSETQ. CDR3 length: 14 amino acids. Trimming removed 3 bases from V and 0 bases from J; junction bases left unmatched: 2. CDR3 residues: CASSSGQTNYGYTF. As DNA, the CDR3 is TGCGCCAGCAGCTCGGGACAGACTAACTATGGCTACACCTTC.

The rearrangement joins TRBV5-4 to TRBJ2-7; 11 bases align to TRBD1. Germline-derived CDR1 and CDR2 are SGHNT and YYREEE (reference sequence). CDR3 length equals 15 residues. The V gene end was trimmed by 5 bases and the J gene end by 4 bases; junction bases not matched to a gene: 8. CDR3 in amino acids: CASRAPGQGDYEQYF. The CDR3 nucleotides read TGTGCCAGCAGGGCGCCGGGACAGGGGGATTACGAGCAGTACTTC.

V gene TRBV7-2 combines with J gene TRBJ1-1; D might be TRBD1 (5 bases). The CDR3 is 15 amino acids. Germline V gene data show CDR1 as SGHTA and CDR2 as FQGNSA. V was shortened by 4 bases and J by 0 bases, with 12 bases between the two germline ends. Written as DNA, the CDR3 is TGTGCCAGCAGCTGGGCGGGGGTGTTGAACACTGAAGCTTTCTTT. This sequence encodes CASSWAGVLNTEAFF.

CDR3 bases: TGTGCCAGCAGTCCCCCGGGAGTCCACGAGCAGTACTTC. Translation gives CASSPPGVHEQYF. V gene TRBV7-8 combines with J gene TRBJ2-5; D possibly corresponds to TRBD2 (6 bases). The DNA end is more similar to TRBJ2-7, so the J call may be wrong. The germline gives CDR1 SGHVS, CDR2 FQNEAQ. The CDR3 extends over 13 amino acids.

This rearrangement joins TRBV5-6 to TRBJ2-1; TRBD1 matches at 7 bases. V was pared by 4 bases and J by 7 bases, with 11 bases of the junction left unmatched. The V gene's germline CDR1 is SGHDT and CDR2 YYEEEE. CDR3 length: 15 amino acids. CDR3 residues: CASSPVGGARNEQFF. CDR3 DNA sequence: TGTGCCAGCAGCCCGGTAGGGGGCGCGAGAAATGAGCAGTTCTTC.

This clone was detected a few times. In DNA form, the CDR3 reads TGTGCCAGCAGCTTAGGGCCTTATACGCAGTATTTT. Translated, it gives CASSLGPYTQYF. The V and J genes are TRBV11-2 and TRBJ2-3; D not resolved. The CDR3 contains 12 residues. Germline V gene data show CDR1 as SGHAT and CDR2 as FQNNGV. The ends were cut back, 1 base at V and 7 bases at J, with 6 bases in the middle.

This clone was found a few times. This chain links TRBV7-2 with TRBJ1-5, with D possibly being TRBD1 (5 bases). This CDR3 comprises 15 residues. V was clipped by 1 base and J by 2 bases, with 9 bases between them. CDR1 and CDR2 from the germline V gene are SGHTA and FQGNSA. The CDR3 DNA sequence: TGTGCCAGCAGCTTAGAGAAAGGGGGCAATCAGCCCCAGCATTTT. As protein: CASSLEKGGNQPQHF.

V gene TRBV9 combines with J gene TRBJ1-1, with TRBD1 matching 7 bases. CDR3 size: 16 residues. Trimming at V came to 3 bases and at J to 2 bases, leaving 10 bases not matched to a gene. Germline V gene sequence: CDR1 SGDLS, CDR2 YYNGEE. This CDR3 is CASSAGSQGSNTEAFF. The CDR3 DNA reads as TGTGCCAGCAGCGCGGGATCACAGGGGAGTAACACTGAAGCTTTCTTT.

This clone was seen more than once but under ten times. The chain employs TRBV19 and TRBJ1-1, with D perhaps TRBD1 (6 bases). This CDR3 spans 16 amino acids. Germline V gene lookup returns CDR1 LNHDA and CDR2 SQIVND (reference sequence). V was pared by 6 bases and J by 3 bases, with 20 bases between. CDR3 sequence (DNA): TGTGCCAGTAGGAGTCAGGAGACAGGTCGGTACACTGAAGCTTTCTTT. It is translated as CASRSQETGRYTEAFF.

V is TRBV7-2 and J is TRBJ2-1; a possible D gene is TRBD1 (6 bases). The germline CDR1 and CDR2 sequences are SGHTA and FQGNSA. Trimming pared 1 base from V and 2 bases from J, leaving 12 bases between. This CDR3 has 16 amino acids. This CDR3 is CASSLEGGVAYNEQFF. CDR3 DNA sequence: TGTGCCAGCAGCTTAGAAGGGGGAGTGGCCTACAATGAGCAGTTCTTC.

The V call is TRBV7-2, the J call TRBJ2-2, with TRBD2 matching over 10 bases. From germline, CDR1 is SGHTA and CDR2 FQGNSA. The CDR3 sequence is 19 residues long. V lost 3 bases, J lost 7 bases, and 17 bases stayed unmatched. The CDR3 loop reads CASSFPRERGGDRLGELFF. The CDR3, as DNA: TGTGCCAGCAGCTTCCCTCGCGAGCGGGGGGGGGACCGCCTCGGGGAGCTGTTTTTT. The complete variable domain, with remaining parts taken from reference TRBV7-2 and TRBJ2-2, reads GAGVSQSPSNKVTEKGKDVELRCDPISGHTALYWYRQSLGQGLEFLIYFQGNSAPDKSGLPSDRFSAERTGGSVSTLTIQRTQQEDSAVYLCASSFPRERGGDRLGELFFGEGSRLTVL.